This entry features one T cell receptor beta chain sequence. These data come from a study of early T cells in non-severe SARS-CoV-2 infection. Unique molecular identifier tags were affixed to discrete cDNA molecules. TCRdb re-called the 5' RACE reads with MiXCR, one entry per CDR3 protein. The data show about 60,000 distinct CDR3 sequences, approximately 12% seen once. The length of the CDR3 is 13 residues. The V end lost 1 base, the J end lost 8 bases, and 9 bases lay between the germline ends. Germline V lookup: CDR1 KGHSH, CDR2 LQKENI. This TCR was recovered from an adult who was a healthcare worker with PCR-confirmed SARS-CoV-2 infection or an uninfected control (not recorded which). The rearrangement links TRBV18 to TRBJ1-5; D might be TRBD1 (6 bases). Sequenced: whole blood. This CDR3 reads CASSPQEGEPQHF. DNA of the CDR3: TGTGCCAGCTCACCACAGGAGGGGGAGCCCCAGCATTTT.